This T cell receptor beta chain was identified during a study of cytomegalovirus exposure and HLA in healthy donors. Whole-study context: Early released data had tens of millions of unique TCRs, all coming from HLA-typed donors. The study's findings and limits: Most CMV-associated TCR beta chains were later found to appear HLA-restricted. Rare TCR sequences predominated, though certain public TCRs were found in many donors.

Losses at the gene ends were 9 bases for V and 2 bases for J; bases not matched to a gene: 3. Germline values: CDR1 SNHLY, CDR2 FYNNEI. CDR3 length equals 13 residues. The PCR was carried out with 60 Vbeta primers and 13 Jbeta primers. The method was immunoSEQ multiplex PCR; TCRdb's version includes in-frame clones alone and lacks a portion of them. Seen here are more than 150,000 clones, about 90% observed once, and the top ten hold about 0.21%. To note about this clone: Its cognate antigen is unknown.

The rearrangement joins TRBV2 to TRBJ2-1; 8 bases line up with TRBD1. Sequences were obtained from PBMCs. The TCR originated in a girl in the first two years of life in good health and CMV-seronegative. CDR3 sequence reads: CARGTGPYNEQFF. The CDR3 DNA is TGTGCCAGAGGGACAGGCCCCTACAATGAGCAGTTCTTC.